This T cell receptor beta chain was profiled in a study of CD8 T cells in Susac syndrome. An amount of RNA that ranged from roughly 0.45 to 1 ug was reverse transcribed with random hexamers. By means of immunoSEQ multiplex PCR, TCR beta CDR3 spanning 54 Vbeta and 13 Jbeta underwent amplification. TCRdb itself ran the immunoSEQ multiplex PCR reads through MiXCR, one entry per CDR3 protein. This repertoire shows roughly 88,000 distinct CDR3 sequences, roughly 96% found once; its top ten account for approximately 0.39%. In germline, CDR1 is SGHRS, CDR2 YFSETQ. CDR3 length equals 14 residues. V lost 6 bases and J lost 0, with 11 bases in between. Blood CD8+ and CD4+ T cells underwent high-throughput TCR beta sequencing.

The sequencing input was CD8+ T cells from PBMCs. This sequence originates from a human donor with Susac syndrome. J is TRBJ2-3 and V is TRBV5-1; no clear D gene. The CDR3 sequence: CASTPDGSTDTQYF. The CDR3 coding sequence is TGCGCCAGCACCCCCGACGGAAGCACAGATACGCAGTATTTT.